This T cell receptor (beta chain) comes out of a study of identical twins. TCRdb re-called the 5' RACE reads through MiXCR, storing one row per CDR3 protein. The sample consists of around 1.7 million distinct CDR3 sequences, 32% of them appearing once. This clonotype occurred a few times. This CDR3 comprises 16 residues. The J segment lost 4 bases and the V segment lost 6 bases, leaving 11 bases of the junction unmatched. Germline CDR1 is MDHEN and CDR2 is SYDVKM. Specimen: cord blood. This clonotype originated in a newborn girl in good health. The chain joins TRBV28 to TRBJ1-2, with TRBD1 identical over 10 bases. CDR3 bases: TGTGCCAGCAGGCGGGGGACAGGGGCGGGAGGCTATGGCTACACCTTC. It yields the protein CASRRGTGAGGYGYTF.